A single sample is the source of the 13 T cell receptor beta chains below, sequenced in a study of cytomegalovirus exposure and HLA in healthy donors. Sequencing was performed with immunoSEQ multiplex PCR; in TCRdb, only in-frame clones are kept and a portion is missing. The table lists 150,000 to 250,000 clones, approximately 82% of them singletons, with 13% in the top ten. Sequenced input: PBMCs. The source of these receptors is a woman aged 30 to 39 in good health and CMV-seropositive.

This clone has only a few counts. DNA for the CDR3: TGCGCCAGCAGCTCGACTAGCGTCTCCACAGATACGCAGTATTTT. It translates to CASSSTSVSTDTQYF. The V and J genes are TRBV5-1 and TRBJ2-3; 8 positions match TRBD2. V shed 3 bases and J 2 bases; nucleotides not matched to a gene: 5. The CDR3 extends over 15 amino acids. The V gene's germline CDR1 is SGHRS and CDR2 YFSETQ.

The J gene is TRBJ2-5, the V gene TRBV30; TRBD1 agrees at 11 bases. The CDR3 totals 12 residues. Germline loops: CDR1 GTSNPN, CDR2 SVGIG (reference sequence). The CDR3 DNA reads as TGTGCTATGGACAGGGGGCGAGAGACCCAGTACTTC. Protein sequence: CAMDRGRETQYF.

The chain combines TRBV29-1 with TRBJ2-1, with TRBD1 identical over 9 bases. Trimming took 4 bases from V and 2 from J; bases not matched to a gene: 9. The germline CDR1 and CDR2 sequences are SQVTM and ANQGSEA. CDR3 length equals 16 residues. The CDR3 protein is CSVVGGQGPTYNEQFF. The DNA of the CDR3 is TGCAGCGTTGTTGGGGGACAGGGCCCTACCTACAATGAGCAGTTCTTC.

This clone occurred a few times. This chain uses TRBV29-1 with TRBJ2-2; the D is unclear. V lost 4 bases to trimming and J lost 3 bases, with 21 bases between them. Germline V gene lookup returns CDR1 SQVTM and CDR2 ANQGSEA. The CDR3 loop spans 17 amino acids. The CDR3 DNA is TGCAGCGTTGGCGGCGCAAACGGCCCATACGACACCGGGGAGCTGTTTTTT. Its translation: CSVGGANGPYDTGELFF.

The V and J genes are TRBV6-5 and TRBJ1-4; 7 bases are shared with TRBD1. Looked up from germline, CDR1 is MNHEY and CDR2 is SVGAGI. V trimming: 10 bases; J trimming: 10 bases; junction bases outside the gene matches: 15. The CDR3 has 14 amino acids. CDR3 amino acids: CATTSKGAWTKLFF. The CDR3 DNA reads TGTGCCACCACCTCGAAGGGGGCTTGGACAAAACTGTTTTTT.

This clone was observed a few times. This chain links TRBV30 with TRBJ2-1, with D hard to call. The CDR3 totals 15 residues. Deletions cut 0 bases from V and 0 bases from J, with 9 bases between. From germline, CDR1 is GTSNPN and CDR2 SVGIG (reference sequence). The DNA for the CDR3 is TGTGCCTGGAGTGTACCAGAATACTCCTACAATGAGCAGTTCTTC. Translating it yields CAWSVPEYSYNEQFF.

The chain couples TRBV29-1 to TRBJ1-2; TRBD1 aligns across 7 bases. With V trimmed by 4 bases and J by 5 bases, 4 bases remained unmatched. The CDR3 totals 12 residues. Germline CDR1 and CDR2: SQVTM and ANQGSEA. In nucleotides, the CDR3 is TGCAGCGTTGGGGACAGAAGTTATGGCTACACCTTC. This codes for CSVGDRSYGYTF.

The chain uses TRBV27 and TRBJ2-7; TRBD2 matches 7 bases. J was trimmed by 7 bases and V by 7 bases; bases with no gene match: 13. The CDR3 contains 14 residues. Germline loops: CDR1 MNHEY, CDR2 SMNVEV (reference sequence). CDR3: CASNWEGPGGEQYF. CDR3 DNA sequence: TGTGCCAGCAACTGGGAGGGCCCGGGGGGAGAGCAGTACTTC.

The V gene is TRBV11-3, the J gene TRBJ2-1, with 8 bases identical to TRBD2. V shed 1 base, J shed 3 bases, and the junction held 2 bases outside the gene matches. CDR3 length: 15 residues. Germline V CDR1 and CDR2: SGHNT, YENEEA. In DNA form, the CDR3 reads TGTGCCAGCAGCTTAGGACTAGCGAACTACAATGAGCAGTTCTTC. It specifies CASSLGLANYNEQFF.

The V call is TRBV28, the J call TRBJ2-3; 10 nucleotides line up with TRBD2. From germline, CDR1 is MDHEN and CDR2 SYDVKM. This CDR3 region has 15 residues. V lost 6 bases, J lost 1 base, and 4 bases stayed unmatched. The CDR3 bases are TGTGCCAGCAGCCCAAGCGGGAGGGGCACAGATACGCAGTATTTT. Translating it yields CASSPSGRGTDTQYF.

The CDR3 sequence is CAWSLQTNTEAFF. In DNA, the CDR3 is TGTGCCTGGAGCTTACAGACGAACACTGAAGCTTTCTTT. V gene TRBV30 combines with J gene TRBJ1-1; D unclear. The CDR3 loop spans 13 amino acids. The V and J ends lost 3 bases and 1 base respectively, with 9 bases between them. Germline V gene lookup returns CDR1 GTSNPN and CDR2 SVGIG (reference sequence).

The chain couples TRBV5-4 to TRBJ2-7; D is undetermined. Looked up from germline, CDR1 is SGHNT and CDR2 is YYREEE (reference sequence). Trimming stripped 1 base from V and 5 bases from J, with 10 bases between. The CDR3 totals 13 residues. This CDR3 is CASSLPGRNEQYF. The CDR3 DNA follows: TGTGCCAGCAGCTTGCCGGGTAGGAACGAGCAGTACTTC.

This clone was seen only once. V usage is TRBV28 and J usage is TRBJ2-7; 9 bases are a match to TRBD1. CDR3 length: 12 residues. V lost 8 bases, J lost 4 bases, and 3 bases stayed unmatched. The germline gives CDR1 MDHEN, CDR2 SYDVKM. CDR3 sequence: CASRDRVYEQYF. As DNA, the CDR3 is TGTGCCAGCCGGGACAGGGTTTACGAGCAGTACTTC.